The clone carrying this T cell receptor beta chain has a count of ten or more. Amplification yielded TCR beta CDR3 regions, with RNA transcripts as the source. HTBI primers were used for first-round RT-PCR of the TCR CDR3. TCRdb fed the multiplex PCR reads into MiXCR, producing one record per CDR3 protein. The sample yields roughly 200,000 distinct CDR3 sequences, around 18% seen once. The data were taken from a study of T cells in Graves' hyperthyroidism and ophthalmopathy. CDR1 and CDR2 from the germline V gene are DFQATT and SNEGSKA (reference sequence). The CDR3 runs to 11 residues. Trimming took off 4 bases at V and 2 bases at J, with 4 bases between the two ends.

The clonotype originates from a man in his forties with Graves' hyperthyroidism. Sequenced sample: blood. J is TRBJ2-3 and V is TRBV20-1, with no clear D. The CDR3 nucleotides are TGCAGTGCTATGTACACAGATACGCAGTATTTT. It yields the protein CSAMYTDTQYF.